This passage covers 13 T cell receptor beta chains from one sample sequenced in a study of CD8 T cells in ankylosing spondylitis. MiXCR, run by TCRdb on the 5' RACE reads, gives a single entry per CDR3 protein. Found here are under 55,000 distinct CDR3 sequences, 7.4% of them singletons; the top ten hold about 8.5%. The sequencing input was blood, either unsorted or a sorted T cell fraction (not recorded which). These receptors all come from a female donor with ankylosing spondylitis or in good health (not recorded which).

This clonotype was detected ten times or more. CDR3: CASSLKRGQWGPGEAFF. The CDR3 DNA reads TGTGCCAGCAGCCTAAAGAGGGGACAGTGGGGCCCTGGGGAAGCTTTCTTT. The V and J genes are TRBV3-1 and TRBJ1-1; 7 bases map to TRBD1. J lost 8 bases, V lost 4 bases, and 19 bases had no gene match. Germline-derived CDR1 and CDR2 are LGHDT and YNNKEL (reference sequence). The CDR3 has 17 amino acids.

This clonotype came up many times. The V and J genes are TRBV20-1 and TRBJ2-7, with D maybe TRBD1 (7 bases). Germline lookup yields CDR1 DFQATT and CDR2 SNEGSKA (reference sequence). The CDR3 sequence is 16 residues long. V was shortened by 1 base and J by 2 bases, with 18 bases between the two germline ends. The CDR3 spells CSARGRGAGGTYEQYF. The CDR3 DNA reads as TGCAGTGCTAGAGGTCGTGGAGCAGGGGGGACCTACGAGCAGTACTTC.

This clonotype showed up many times. The chain recombines TRBV5-4 with TRBJ1-2; perhaps TRBD1 as D (6 bases). In germline, CDR1 is SGHNT, CDR2 YYREEE (reference sequence). Trimming took 2 bases from V and 4 from J, leaving 18 bases between them. CDR3 length: 16 residues. This CDR3 reads CASSLQTGFPSYGYTF. The CDR3, as DNA: TGTGCCAGCAGCTTACAAACAGGGTTCCCCAGCTATGGCTACACCTTC.

A few counts support this clonotype. The chain employs TRBV7-2 and TRBJ2-3; D assignment may be TRBD1 or TRBD2 (5 bases each). The germline V gene encodes CDR1 SGHTA and CDR2 FQGNSA. V lost 5 bases and J lost 9, with 24 bases in between. This CDR3 has 16 residues. The CDR3 loop is CASSRRVGPVRDTQYF. DNA for the CDR3: TGTGCCAGCAGCCGCCGTGTAGGACCAGTCAGGGACACGCAGTATTTT.

Many counts were recorded for this clonotype. V usage is TRBV12-3 or TRBV12-4 and J usage is TRBJ2-5; D is possibly TRBD1 (6 bases). V was trimmed by 5 bases and J by 5 bases, leaving 21 bases between them. The CDR3 covers 16 residues. CDR3 residues: CASSLVQGRARETQYF. The CDR3 DNA sequence: TGTGCCAGCAGTCTCGTACAGGGCCGGGCGAGGGAGACCCAGTACTTC.

This clonotype was detected a few times. This chain joins TRBV5-5 and TRBJ2-3; 9 bases match TRBD2. The ends lost 0 bases at V and 1 base at J; junction bases unmatched: 3. CDR3 size: 16 residues. CDR1 SGHKS and CDR2 YYEKEE come from the germline V gene (reference sequence). Here the CDR3 reads CASSLEAGGGTDTQYF. CDR3 DNA: TGTGCCAGCAGCTTGGAAGCGGGGGGCGGCACAGATACGCAGTATTTT.

In its sample, this clonotype was seen once. Given a much more abundant clone one base away, this may be a read error. The chain carries TRBV5-1 and TRBJ2-1; the match to TRBD2 covers 13 bases. J lost 10 bases, V lost 4 bases, and 11 bases had no gene match. The germline CDR1 and CDR2 sequences are SGHRS and YFSETQ. The CDR3 contains 16 residues. CDR3 sequence reads: CASSVETSGGLVEQFF. The CDR3 nucleotides are TGCGCCAGCAGCGTGGAGACTAGCGGGGGGCTTGTGGAGCAGTTCTTC.

This clonotype was seen at least ten times. V gene TRBV4-3 combines with J gene TRBJ2-5; perhaps TRBD2 as D (6 bases). CDR1 and CDR2 from the germline V gene are LGHNA and YSLEER. The CDR3 extends over 13 amino acids. The germline V and J ends were trimmed by 5 bases and 5 bases, with 12 bases remaining between them. The DNA of the CDR3 is TGCGCCAGCAGCGCGGGATTACCGGAGACCCAGTACTTC. Its protein product is CASSAGLPETQYF.

V gene TRBV6-2 or TRBV6-3 combines with J gene TRBJ1-1; a weak D match, TRBD1 (5 bases). The V gene lost 8 bases and the J gene lost 3 bases, with 19 bases spanning the gap. Germline V gene lookup returns CDR1 MNHEY and CDR2 SVGEGT. CDR3 size: 15 residues. In nucleotides, the CDR3 is TGTGCCAGCGAAAAGGACGGGACGTCATACACTGAAGCTTTCTTT. This codes for CASEKDGTSYTEAFF.

Ten or more counts support this clonotype. V usage is TRBV2 and J usage is TRBJ2-1, with 11 bases that match TRBD2. This CDR3 comprises 17 residues. The germline gives CDR1 SNHLY, CDR2 FYNNEI. Unmatched junction bases numbered 7, after V lost 0 bases and J lost 6 bases. The CDR3 coding sequence is TGTGCCAGCAGTGAAGCCCTCGGGACTAGCGGAGCCAATGAGCAGTTCTTC. Translated: CASSEALGTSGANEQFF.

The sample holds many counts of this clonotype. The chain is built from TRBV20-1 and TRBJ1-2; D is unclear. V lost 6 bases to trimming and J lost 4 bases, with 12 bases between them. Germline V CDR1 and CDR2: DFQATT, SNEGSKA (reference sequence). The CDR3 contains 12 residues. The CDR3 reads CSANFQSYGYTF. As DNA, the CDR3 is TGCAGTGCCAATTTCCAGAGCTATGGCTACACCTTC.

The chain links TRBV5-1 to TRBJ1-4, with D hard to call. Trimming took 7 bases from V and 8 from J, leaving 15 bases between them. CDR1 and CDR2 (germline): SGHRS, YFSETQ. The CDR3 length is 13 residues. CDR3: CASGSGRGEKLFF. The CDR3 coding sequence is TGCGCCAGCGGGTCCGGACGAGGCGAAAAACTGTTTTTT.

This clonotype appeared many times. The rearrangement joins TRBV5-4 to TRBJ2-7, with TRBD2 matching over 10 bases. The germline V gene has CDR1 SGHNT and CDR2 YYREEE (reference sequence). The CDR3 has 17 amino acids. The V gene end was trimmed by 0 bases and the J gene end by 2 bases; junction bases not matched to a gene: 8. The CDR3 loop is CASSLDGLADTTYEQYV. The CDR3 DNA reads TGTGCCAGCAGCTTGGATGGACTAGCGGATACAACCTACGAGCAGTACGTC.